These T cell receptor beta chains were read from a single sample in a study of T cell changes during pregnancy in multiple sclerosis. TCRdb keeps only in-frame clones here, not all; method: immunoSEQ multiplex PCR. There are about 92,000 clones in the sample; roughly 93% occur only once, and around 2.3% lies in the top ten. This sample comprised peripheral blood, obtained in the third trimester of pregnancy. Every receptor here comes from a female donor with multiple sclerosis, enrolled in a pregnancy study. CDR3s include the opening cysteine and the closing phenylalanine or tryptophan. Fields, in order: D gene, clone size, CDR3 length, V gene, J gene, CDR3 protein, CDR3 DNA. D genes are given only for firm matches. Expanded clones get a size class; other rows say once, few or many, or leave the size out.

D gene: TRBD1; clone size: .; CDR3 length: 15; V gene: TRBV27; J gene: TRBJ2-7; CDR3 protein: CASSSVRQGGYEQYF; CDR3 DNA: TGTGCCAGCAGTTCGGTCAGACAGGGGGGCTACGAGCAGTACTTC
D gene: .; clone size: .; CDR3 length: 13; V gene: TRBV10-3; J gene: TRBJ2-6; CDR3 protein: CAISTAGANVLTF; CDR3 DNA: TGTGCCATTTCGACAGCTGGGGCCAACGTCCTGACTTTC
D gene: TRBD1; clone size: .; CDR3 length: 14; V gene: TRBV6-5; J gene: TRBJ2-7; CDR3 protein: CASSRTTGLYEQYF; CDR3 DNA: TGTGCCAGCAGTCGGACGACAGGGTTATACGAGCAGTACTTC
D gene: TRBD1; clone size: .; CDR3 length: 15; V gene: TRBV7-8; J gene: TRBJ2-7; CDR3 protein: CASSPTGTGSVEQYF; CDR3 DNA: TGTGCCAGCAGCCCCACCGGGACAGGGTCGGTCGAGCAGTACTTC
D gene: TRBD2; clone size: .; CDR3 length: 14; V gene: TRBV7-9; J gene: TRBJ2-2; CDR3 protein: CASSLPGGTGELFF; CDR3 DNA: TGTGCCAGCAGCTTACCGGGGGGCACCGGGGAGCTGTTTTTT
D gene: .; clone size: .; CDR3 length: 14; V gene: TRBV7-3; J gene: TRBJ2-5; CDR3 protein: CASSLYGREETQYF; CDR3 DNA: TGTGCCAGCAGCTTATATGGGCGAGAAGAGACCCAGTACTTC
D gene: .; clone size: .; CDR3 length: 15; V gene: TRBV7-2; J gene: TRBJ2-7; CDR3 protein: CASSFAWGRVGEQYF; CDR3 DNA: TGTGCCAGCAGCTTCGCCTGGGGCAGGGTTGGCGAGCAGTACTTC
D gene: TRBD2; clone size: once; CDR3 length: 18; V gene: TRBV7-3; J gene: TRBJ2-1; CDR3 protein: CASSLNPLGLVGGNEQFF; CDR3 DNA: TGTGCCAGCAGCTTAAACCCCTTAGGCTTGGTGGGGGGGAATGAGCAGTTCTTC
D gene: .; clone size: .; CDR3 length: 16; V gene: TRBV9; J gene: TRBJ2-5; CDR3 protein: CASSRGGILIQETQYF; CDR3 DNA: TGTGCCAGCAGCCGAGGGGGAATCCTGATCCAAGAGACCCAGTACTTC
D gene: .; clone size: .; CDR3 length: 12; V gene: TRBV5-4; J gene: TRBJ1-2; CDR3 protein: CASTKGPYGYTF; CDR3 DNA: TGTGCCAGCACCAAGGGGCCGTATGGCTACACCTTC
D gene: TRBD1; clone size: .; CDR3 length: 15; V gene: TRBV6-6; J gene: TRBJ1-5; CDR3 protein: CASSTGGGRNQPQHF; CDR3 DNA: TGTGCCAGCAGTACAGGGGGCGGCCGCAATCAGCCCCAGCATTTT
D gene: .; clone size: .; CDR3 length: 11; V gene: TRBV29-1; J gene: TRBJ1-1; CDR3 protein: CSVRVDTEAFF; CDR3 DNA: TGCAGCGTCCGAGTGGACACTGAAGCTTTCTTT
D gene: .; clone size: .; CDR3 length: 13; V gene: TRBV27; J gene: TRBJ2-7; CDR3 protein: CASSLGPTYEQYF; CDR3 DNA: TGTGCCAGCAGTTTAGGCCCGACCTACGAGCAGTACTTC
D gene: .; clone size: .; CDR3 length: 14; V gene: TRBV7-2; J gene: TRBJ2-1; CDR3 protein: CASSLRRAGNEQFF; CDR3 DNA: TGTGCCAGCAGCTTAAGGAGGGCCGGGAATGAGCAGTTCTTC
D gene: .; clone size: .; CDR3 length: 13; V gene: TRBV9; J gene: TRBJ2-1; CDR3 protein: CASSAGGDNEQFF; CDR3 DNA: TGTGCCAGCAGCGCGGGCGGGGACAATGAGCAGTTCTTC
D gene: .; clone size: .; CDR3 length: 13; V gene: TRBV18; J gene: TRBJ2-7; CDR3 protein: CASSYGSSYEQYF; CDR3 DNA: TGTGCCAGCTCTTACGGGAGCTCCTACGAGCAGTACTTC
D gene: TRBD1; clone size: .; CDR3 length: 16; V gene: TRBV6-1; J gene: TRBJ1-2; CDR3 protein: CASSARDRATNYGYTF; CDR3 DNA: TGTGCCAGCAGTGCAAGAGACAGGGCCACTAACTATGGCTACACCTTC
D gene: .; clone size: once; CDR3 length: 14; V gene: TRBV28; J gene: TRBJ2-3; CDR3 protein: CASCGQTSTDTQYF; CDR3 DNA: TGTGCCAGCTGCGGACAGACTAGCACAGATACGCAGTATTTT
D gene: TRBD2; clone size: .; CDR3 length: 16; V gene: TRBV28; J gene: TRBJ2-2; CDR3 protein: CASSPPGLAGGGELFF; CDR3 DNA: TGTGCCAGCAGTCCTCCGGGACTAGCGGGAGGAGGGGAGCTGTTTTTT
D gene: .; clone size: .; CDR3 length: 11; V gene: TRBV28; J gene: TRBJ2-1; CDR3 protein: CASRRNNEQFF; CDR3 DNA: TGTGCCAGCAGGAGAAACAATGAGCAGTTCTTC
D gene: TRBD2; clone size: .; CDR3 length: 18; V gene: TRBV7-8; J gene: TRBJ2-7; CDR3 protein: CASSLVTIRTSGFYEQYF; CDR3 DNA: TGTGCCAGCAGCTTAGTTACTATACGGACTAGCGGGTTTTACGAGCAGTACTTC
D gene: TRBD1; clone size: .; CDR3 length: 18; V gene: TRBV18; J gene: TRBJ1-5; CDR3 protein: CASSPRPLDRGQVQPQHF; CDR3 DNA: TGTGCCAGCTCACCCCGGCCCCTTGACAGGGGGCAAGTTCAGCCCCAGCATTTT
D gene: TRBD2; clone size: .; CDR3 length: 14; V gene: TRBV2; J gene: TRBJ2-1; CDR3 protein: CAGRGLAGRNEQFF; CDR3 DNA: TGTGCCGGGCGGGGGCTAGCGGGGAGGAATGAGCAGTTCTTC
D gene: .; clone size: .; CDR3 length: 13; V gene: TRBV7-9; J gene: TRBJ2-5; CDR3 protein: CASSLILQETQYF; CDR3 DNA: TGTGCCAGCAGCTTAATTCTTCAAGAGACCCAGTACTTC
D gene: TRBD2; clone size: .; CDR3 length: 15; V gene: TRBV27; J gene: TRBJ2-1; CDR3 protein: CASREGLARHNEQFF; CDR3 DNA: TGTGCCAGCAGGGAGGGACTAGCGAGACACAATGAGCAGTTCTTC
D gene: TRBD2; clone size: .; CDR3 length: 16; V gene: TRBV27; J gene: TRBJ2-7; CDR3 protein: CASSLTGTSGSYEQYF; CDR3 DNA: TGTGCCAGCAGTTTAACCGGGACTAGCGGTTCCTACGAGCAGTACTTC
D gene: TRBD1; clone size: .; CDR3 length: 13; V gene: TRBV28; J gene: TRBJ2-7; CDR3 protein: CASREQGAPEQYF; CDR3 DNA: TGTGCCAGCCGGGAGCAGGGGGCGCCCGAGCAGTACTTC
D gene: .; clone size: .; CDR3 length: 15; V gene: TRBV28; J gene: TRBJ1-3; CDR3 protein: CASSLTGVAGNTIYF; CDR3 DNA: TGTGCCAGCAGTTTGACGGGGGTCGCTGGAAACACCATATATTTT
D gene: TRBD2; clone size: .; CDR3 length: 20; V gene: TRBV28; J gene: TRBJ2-2; CDR3 protein: CASSLSAASGRPTNTGELFF; CDR3 DNA: TGTGCCAGCAGTTTAAGCGCAGCTAGCGGGAGGCCTACGAACACCGGGGAGCTGTTTTTT
D gene: .; clone size: .; CDR3 length: 12; V gene: TRBV30; J gene: TRBJ2-7; CDR3 protein: CAWRDYSYEQYF; CDR3 DNA: TGTGCCTGGAGGGACTACTCCTACGAGCAGTACTTC
D gene: TRBD2; clone size: .; CDR3 length: 15; V gene: TRBV2; J gene: TRBJ2-1; CDR3 protein: CASRRLAGGYNEQFF; CDR3 DNA: TGTGCCAGCAGGCGACTAGCGGGAGGGTACAATGAGCAGTTCTTC
D gene: TRBD2; clone size: .; CDR3 length: 15; V gene: TRBV10-3; J gene: TRBJ2-3; CDR3 protein: CAIRLAGRGTDTQYF; CDR3 DNA: TGTGCCATCAGACTAGCGGGACGGGGCACAGATACGCAGTATTTT
D gene: .; clone size: .; CDR3 length: 14; V gene: TRBV5-4; J gene: TRBJ2-7; CDR3 protein: CASSLFAGSDEQYF; CDR3 DNA: TGTGCCAGCAGCTTGTTTGCAGGTTCGGACGAGCAGTACTTC
D gene: .; clone size: .; CDR3 length: 12; V gene: TRBV25-1; J gene: TRBJ1-2; CDR3 protein: CASSDRSYGYTF; CDR3 DNA: TGTGCCAGCAGTGACAGAAGCTATGGCTACACCTTC